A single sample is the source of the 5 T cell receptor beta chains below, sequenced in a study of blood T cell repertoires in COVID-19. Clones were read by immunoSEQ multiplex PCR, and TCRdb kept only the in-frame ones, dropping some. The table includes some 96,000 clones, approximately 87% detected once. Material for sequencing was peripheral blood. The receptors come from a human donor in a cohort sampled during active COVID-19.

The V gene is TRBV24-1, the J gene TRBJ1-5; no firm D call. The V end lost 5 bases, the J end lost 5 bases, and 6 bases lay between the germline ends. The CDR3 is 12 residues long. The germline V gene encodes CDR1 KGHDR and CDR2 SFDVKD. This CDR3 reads CATSVPDQPQHF. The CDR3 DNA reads TGTGCCACCAGTGTCCCCGATCAGCCCCAGCATTTT.

The CDR3 spells CASSSRTTSTDTQYF. DNA for the CDR3: TGTGCCAGCAGCTCTCGCACGACTAGCACAGATACGCAGTATTTT. This chain connects TRBV5-8 to TRBJ2-3; unclear D gene. CDR1 is SGHTS, CDR2 YDEGEE, per germline. This CDR3 contains 15 residues. Between the trimmed V and J ends, which lost 3 bases and 0 bases, there was a span of 11 bases.

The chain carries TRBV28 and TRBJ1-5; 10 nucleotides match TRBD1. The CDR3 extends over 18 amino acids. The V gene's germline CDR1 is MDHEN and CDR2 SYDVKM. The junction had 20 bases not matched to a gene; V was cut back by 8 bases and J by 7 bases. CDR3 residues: CASAPTPASGQGRQPQHF. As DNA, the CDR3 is TGTGCCAGCGCGCCAACCCCGGCTTCGGGACAGGGGAGACAGCCCCAGCATTTT.

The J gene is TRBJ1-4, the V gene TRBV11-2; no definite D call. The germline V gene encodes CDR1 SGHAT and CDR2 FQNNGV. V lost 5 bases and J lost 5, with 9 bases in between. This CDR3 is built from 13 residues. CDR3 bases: TGTGCCAGCAGCCCTAGATCGAATGAAAAACTGTTTTTT. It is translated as CASSPRSNEKLFF.

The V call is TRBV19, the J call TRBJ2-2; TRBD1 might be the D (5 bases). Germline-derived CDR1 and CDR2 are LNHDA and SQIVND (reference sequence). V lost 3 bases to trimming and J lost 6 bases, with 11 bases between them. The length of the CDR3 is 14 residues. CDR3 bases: TGTGCCAGTAGTATTAACAGGCAGGCCGGGGAGCTGTTTTTT. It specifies CASSINRQAGELFF.